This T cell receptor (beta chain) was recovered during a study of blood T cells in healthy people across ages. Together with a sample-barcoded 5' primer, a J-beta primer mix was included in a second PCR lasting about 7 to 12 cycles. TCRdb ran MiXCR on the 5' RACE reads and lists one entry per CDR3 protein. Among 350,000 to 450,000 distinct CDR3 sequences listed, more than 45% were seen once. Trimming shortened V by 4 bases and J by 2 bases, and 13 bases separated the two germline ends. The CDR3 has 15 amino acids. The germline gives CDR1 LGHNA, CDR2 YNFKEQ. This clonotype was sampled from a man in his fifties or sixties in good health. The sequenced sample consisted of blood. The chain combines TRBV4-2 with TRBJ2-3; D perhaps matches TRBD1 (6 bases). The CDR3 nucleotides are TGTGCCAGCAGCCCCGGTGGGGGCAACACAGATACGCAGTATTTT. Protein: CASSPGGGNTDTQYF.